The 10 T cell receptor beta chains listed next were all sequenced from one sample in a study of T cell responses to AZD1222 COVID-19 vaccine. The repertoire was sequenced with immunoSEQ multiplex PCR; TCRdb's copy has only in-frame clones and lacks some. The data show approximately 89,000 clones, around 84% seen once. The sample was peripheral blood, taken 28 days after the second AZD1222 dose. These receptors were obtained from an adult who received the AZD1222 COVID-19 vaccine.

This chain joins TRBV28 and TRBJ2-4; 10 nucleotides line up with TRBD2. The CDR3 consists of 14 residues. Germline V gene sequence: CDR1 MDHEN, CDR2 SYDVKM. The ends lost 8 bases at V and 5 bases at J; junction bases unmatched: 6. CDR3 sequence reads: CASESGGAQNIQYF. The CDR3 DNA sequence: TGTGCCAGCGAAAGCGGGGGGGCCCAAAACATTCAGTACTTC.

The chain employs TRBV6-2 or TRBV6-3 and TRBJ2-7, with a weak D call TRBD1 (5 bases). The germline V and J ends were trimmed by 0 bases and 0 bases, with 15 bases remaining between them. The CDR3 contains 17 residues. Germline V CDR1 and CDR2: MNHEY, SVGEGT. CDR3 nucleotide sequence: TGTGCCAGCAGTTACTCCCTCTCGCGGACAAGCTCCTACGAGCAGTACTTC. Its translation: CASSYSLSRTSSYEQYF.

The sample holds one count of this clone. The chain recombines TRBV3-1 (or the pseudogene TRBV3-2) with TRBJ1-5; a weak D match, TRBD1 (5 bases). Trimming shortened V by 4 bases and J by 5 bases, and 15 bases separated the two germline ends. Germline V gives CDR1 LGHDT, CDR2 YNNKEL (reference sequence). The CDR3 spans 15 residues. The CDR3 reads CASSPAGGGYQPQHF. Written as DNA, the CDR3 is TGTGCCAGCAGCCCTGCTGGGGGGGGATATCAGCCCCAGCATTTT.

The CDR3 nucleotides read TGTGCCAGCAGCTCCCGCGGGACAGAGGGGCGATGGGGCCAGTACTTC. Translated, it gives CASSSRGTEGRWGQYF. This chain joins TRBV7-6 and TRBJ2-5; maybe TRBD1 (7 bases). The V gene's germline CDR1 is SGHVS and CDR2 FNYEAQ. Trimming left V 4 bases short and J 10 bases short, with 25 bases between. The CDR3 spans 16 residues.

The rearrangement joins TRBV28 to TRBJ2-5; TRBD1 might be the D (6 bases). There are 13 residues in the CDR3. Germline CDR1 is MDHEN and CDR2 is SYDVKM. Trimming removed 3 bases from V and 4 bases from J, with 9 bases in between. The DNA of the CDR3 is TGTGCCAGCAGTTTCGCAGGGGCAGAGACCCAGTACTTC. The encoded protein is CASSFAGAETQYF.

The rearrangement links TRBV19 to TRBJ2-7; 9 nucleotides line up with TRBD1. This CDR3 region has 14 residues. With 7 bases clipped from V and 1 base from J, the junction kept 5 bases outside the gene matches. Germline V gene lookup returns CDR1 LNHDA and CDR2 SQIVND (reference sequence). The CDR3 region is CASTAGTGSYEQYF. CDR3 in DNA: TGTGCCAGTACCGCCGGGACAGGGTCCTACGAGCAGTACTTC.

In this sample, this clone turned up a few times. The J gene is TRBJ1-2, the V gene TRBV3-1 (or the pseudogene TRBV3-2); D perhaps matches TRBD1 (6 bases). The CDR3 length is 16 residues. Between the trimmed V and J ends, which lost 0 bases and 6 bases, there was a span of 17 bases. Germline CDR1 is LGHDT and CDR2 is YNNKEL (reference sequence). CDR3 in amino acids: CASSQDSGGRKDGYTF. The CDR3 nucleotides read TGTGCCAGCAGCCAAGATAGTGGGGGGCGTAAGGATGGCTACACCTTC.

This clone was counted between two and nine times. The chain recombines TRBV11-3 with TRBJ2-2; TRBD1 aligns across 11 bases. The CDR3 is made up of 16 amino acids. Germline assignment: CDR1 SGHNT and CDR2 YENEEA. The trim removed 1 base at V and 5 bases at J, leaving 3 bases unmatched. The CDR3 is CASSLGGTGGTGELFF. For the CDR3, the DNA is TGTGCCAGCAGCTTAGGCGGGACAGGGGGAACCGGGGAGCTGTTTTTT. The whole variable domain, remainder taken from reference TRBV11-3 and TRBJ2-2, is EAGVVQSPRYKIIEKKQPVAFWCNPISGHNTLYWYLQNLGQGPELLIRYENEEAVDDSQLPKDRFSAERLKGVDSTLKIQPAELGDSAVYLCASSLGGTGGTGELFFGEGSRLTVL.

The rearrangement uses TRBV7-8 and TRBJ2-7; D might be TRBD2 (6 bases). CDR3 length: 14 amino acids. The V end was cut by 5 bases, the J end by 6 bases, with 17 bases between. The germline CDR1 and CDR2 sequences are SGHVS and FQNEAQ. For the CDR3, the DNA is TGTGCCAGCAGCCAATCCCGCCGGGGGAGCGAGCAGTACTTC. Translation: CASSQSRRGSEQYF.

In this sample, this clone turned up a few times. The chain is built from TRBV5-1 and TRBJ2-1; D is perhaps TRBD1 or TRBD2 (5 bases each). The germline V gene has CDR1 SGHRS and CDR2 YFSETQ. CDR3 length equals 15 residues. V was clipped by 4 bases and J by 5 bases, with 16 bases between them. The CDR3 spells CASSDPGTADNEQFF. DNA of the CDR3: TGCGCCAGCAGCGACCCCGGGACGGCCGACAATGAGCAGTTCTTC.